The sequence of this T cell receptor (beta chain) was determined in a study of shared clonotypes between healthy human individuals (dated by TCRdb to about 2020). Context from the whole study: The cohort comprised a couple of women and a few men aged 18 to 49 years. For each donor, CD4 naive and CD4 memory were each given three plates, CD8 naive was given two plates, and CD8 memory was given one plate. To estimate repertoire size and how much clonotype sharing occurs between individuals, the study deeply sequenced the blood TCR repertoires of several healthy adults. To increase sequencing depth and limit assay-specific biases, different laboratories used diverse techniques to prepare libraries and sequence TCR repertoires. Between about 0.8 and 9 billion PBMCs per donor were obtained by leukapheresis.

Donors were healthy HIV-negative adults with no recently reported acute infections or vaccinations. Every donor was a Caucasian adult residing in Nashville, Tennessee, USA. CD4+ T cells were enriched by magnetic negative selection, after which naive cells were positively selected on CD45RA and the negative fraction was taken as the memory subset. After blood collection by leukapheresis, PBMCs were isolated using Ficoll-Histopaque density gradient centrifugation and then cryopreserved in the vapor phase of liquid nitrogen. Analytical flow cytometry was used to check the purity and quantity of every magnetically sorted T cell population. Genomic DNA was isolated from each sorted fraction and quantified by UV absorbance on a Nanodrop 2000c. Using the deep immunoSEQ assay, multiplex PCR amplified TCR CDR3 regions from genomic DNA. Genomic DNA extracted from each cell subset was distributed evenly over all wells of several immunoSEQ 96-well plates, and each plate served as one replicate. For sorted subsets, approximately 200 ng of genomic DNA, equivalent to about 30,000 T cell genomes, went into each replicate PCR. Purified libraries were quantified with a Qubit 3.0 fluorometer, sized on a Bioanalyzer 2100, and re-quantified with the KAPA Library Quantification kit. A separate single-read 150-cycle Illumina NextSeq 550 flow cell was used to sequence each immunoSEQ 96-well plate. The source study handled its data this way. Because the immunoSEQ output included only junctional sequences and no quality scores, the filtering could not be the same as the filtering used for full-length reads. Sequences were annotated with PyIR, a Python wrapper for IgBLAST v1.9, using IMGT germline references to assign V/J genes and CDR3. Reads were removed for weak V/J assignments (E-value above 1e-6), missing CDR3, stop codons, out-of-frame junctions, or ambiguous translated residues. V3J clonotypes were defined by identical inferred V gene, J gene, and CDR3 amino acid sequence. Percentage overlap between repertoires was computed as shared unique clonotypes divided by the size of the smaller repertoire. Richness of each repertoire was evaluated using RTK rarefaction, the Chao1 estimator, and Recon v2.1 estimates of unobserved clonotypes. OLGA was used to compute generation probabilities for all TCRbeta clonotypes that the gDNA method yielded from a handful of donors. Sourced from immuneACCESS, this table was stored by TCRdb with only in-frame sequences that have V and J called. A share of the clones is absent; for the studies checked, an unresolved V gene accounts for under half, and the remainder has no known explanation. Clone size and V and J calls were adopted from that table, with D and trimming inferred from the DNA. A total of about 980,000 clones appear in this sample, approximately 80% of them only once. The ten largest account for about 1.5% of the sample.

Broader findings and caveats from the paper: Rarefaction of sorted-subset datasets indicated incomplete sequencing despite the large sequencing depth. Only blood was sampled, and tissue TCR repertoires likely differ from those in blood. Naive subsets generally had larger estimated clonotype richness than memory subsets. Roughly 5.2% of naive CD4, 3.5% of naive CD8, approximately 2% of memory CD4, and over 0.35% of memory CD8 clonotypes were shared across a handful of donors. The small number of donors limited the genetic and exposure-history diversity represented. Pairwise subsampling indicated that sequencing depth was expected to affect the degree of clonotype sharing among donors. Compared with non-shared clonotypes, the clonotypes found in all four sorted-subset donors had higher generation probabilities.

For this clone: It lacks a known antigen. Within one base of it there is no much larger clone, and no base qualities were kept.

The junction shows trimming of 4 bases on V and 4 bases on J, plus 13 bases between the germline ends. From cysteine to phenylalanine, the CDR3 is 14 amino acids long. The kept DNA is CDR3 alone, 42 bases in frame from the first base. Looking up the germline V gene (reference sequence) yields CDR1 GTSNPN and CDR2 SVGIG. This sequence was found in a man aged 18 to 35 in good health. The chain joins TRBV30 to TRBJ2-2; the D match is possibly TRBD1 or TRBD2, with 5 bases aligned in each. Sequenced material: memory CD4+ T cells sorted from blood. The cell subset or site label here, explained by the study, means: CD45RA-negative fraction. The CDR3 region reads CAWIARDLTGELFF. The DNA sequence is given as TGTGCCTGGATAGCCAGGGACCTCACCGGGGAGCTGTTTTTT.